This TCR beta chain was retrieved from a study of blood T cell repertoires in COVID-19. Study as a whole: Specimens from acute and convalescent COVID-19 originated in the United States, Italy and Spain.

Study members were between roughly 18 and 90 years old and lived in 25 or so US regions. Donors of Cohort 3 who recovered were those that had two negative PCRs, clearance, or symptom resolution. This CDR3 spans 15 amino acids. Trimming at V came to 8 bases and at J to 2 bases, leaving 8 bases not matched to a gene. The germline V gene encodes CDR1 ENHRY and CDR2 SYGVKD. Methods used by the authors: Cell counts per sample came from amplifying reference gene primers. Sequencing used immunoSEQ multiplex PCR; TCRdb keeps in-frame clones, though not all of them. V and J calls and clone size are as listed in that table; D and trimming were resolved from the DNA. The sample lists 150,000 to 200,000 clones, about 84% occurring once.

The chain carries TRBV10-3 and TRBJ2-5; 10 nucleotides match TRBD2. Specimen: PBMCs or T cells enriched from blood (not recorded which). The source is a man in his fifties or sixties who had recovered from COVID-19. The CDR3 loop is CAIGPAGGPQETQYF. The CDR3 region has the DNA TGTGCCATCGGACCAGCGGGGGGGCCGCAAGAGACCCAGTACTTC.